This note documents a single T cell receptor beta chain sequence. The data belong to a study of metastatic and nonmetastatic thyroid tumors. From germline, CDR1 is DFQATT and CDR2 SNEGSKA (reference sequence). V was pared by 6 bases and J by 3 bases, with 11 bases between. The CDR3 has 12 amino acids. Using MiXCR, TCRdb re-called clones from the PCR reads. Of 15,000 to 20,000 clones listed, 34% were seen once; the top ten hold under 20%. Treatment of any kind had been given to no patient before thyroid surgery. Source material: tumor tissue. The receptor was derived from a female donor with papillary thyroid cancer or a benign thyroid nodule (not recorded which). Some clones in this sample may be carry-over from other donors' samples. The gene calls are TRBV20-1 and TRBJ1-2, with no clear D. CDR3 coding DNA: TGCAGTGCGGCATTATCTGACTATGGCTACACCTTC. Translation gives CSAALSDYGYTF.